Sequencing of this T cell receptor beta chain was carried out in a study of long-term antiretroviral therapy in people with HIV. Overall study results and limits: Relative to transplant donor controls, diversity remained lower despite increasing after ART. Viral resistance, ART adherence and therapy changes all lacked available data.

On this clone itself: No antigen is known for it.

Germline V gene data show CDR1 as LGHNA and CDR2 as YNFKEQ. With 1 base removed from V and 5 bases from J, the gap between germline ends came to 11 bases. This CDR3 contains 14 residues. immunoSEQ v3.0 was run at survey level. The method was immunoSEQ multiplex PCR; TCRdb's version includes in-frame clones alone and lacks a portion of them. The sample contains roughly 28,000 clones, 95% of which appear only once. The chain is built from TRBV4-2 and TRBJ1-1, with TRBD1 as a possible D gene (5 bases). The TCR sequence derives from a man aged 50 to 60 with HIV. The material was unsorted PBMCs, obtained 5.3 years after starting antiretroviral therapy. CDR3 sequence: CASSQGGTVTEAFF. CDR3 nucleotide sequence: TGTGCCAGCAGCCAAGGAGGGACGGTGACTGAAGCTTTCTTT.